The subject of this entry is one T cell receptor (beta chain). Clones were read by immunoSEQ multiplex PCR, and TCRdb kept only the in-frame ones, dropping some. The sample lists 150,000 to 200,000 clones; 88% were seen once. CDR3 length: 15 residues. The trim removed 0 bases at V and 4 bases at J, leaving 5 bases unmatched. Germline CDR1 and CDR2: SGHRS and YFSETQ. This sample is part of a study of blood T cell repertoires in COVID-19. Study-wide background: Both acute and convalescent COVID-19 samples were obtained from the United States, Italy and Spain. PBMCs, B-cell-depleted T cells, or T cells were the source of the cDNA or gDNA that made up the material.

Donors were grouped by their self-reported clinical history. Cohort 3 recovered donors had two negative PCRs, clearance, or symptom resolution. The chain carries TRBV5-1 and TRBJ2-7; 9 positions match TRBD2. Sequenced: PBMCs or T cells enriched from blood (not recorded which). The receptor's source is a woman aged 18 to 35 who had recovered from COVID-19. The CDR3 nucleotides read TGCGCCAGCAGCTTGGGTGGACTAGCGTCTTACGAGCAGTACTTC. Amino acid sequence: CASSLGGLASYEQYF.